Shown below are 14 T cell receptor beta chains from a single sample sequenced in a study of blood T cell repertoires in COVID-19. Assay used: immunoSEQ multiplex PCR; TCRdb lists only in-frame clones, some missing. Of roughly 30,000 clones listed, 85% were seen once; the top ten hold under 8%. The sequenced sample consisted of peripheral blood. The receptor source for this set is a man in his sixties with active COVID-19.

The genes are TRBV7-2 and TRBJ2-2; TRBD2 matches 8 bases. V trimming: 1 base; J trimming: 6 bases; junction bases outside the gene matches: 7. Germline V gene sequence: CDR1 SGHTA, CDR2 FQGNSA. CDR3 size: 16 residues. CDR3 residues: CASSLGRSGRAGELFF. The CDR3, as DNA: TGTGCCAGCAGCTTAGGGCGGAGCGGGAGAGCCGGGGAGCTGTTTTTT.

The gene calls are TRBV7-3 and TRBJ2-2; D is perhaps TRBD2 (5 bases). Germline V gene sequence: CDR1 SGHTA, CDR2 FQGTGA. The CDR3 length is 14 residues. V lost 5 bases and J lost 8, with 15 bases in between. Written as DNA, the CDR3 is TGTGCCAGCAGCCCAGGACTTAATTATGGGGAGCTGTTTTTT. Translating gives CASSPGLNYGELFF.

This clone was counted a single time. The gene calls are TRBV18 and TRBJ1-2, with 7 bases matching TRBD1. The CDR3 has 13 residues. Germline V gene lookup returns CDR1 KGHSH and CDR2 LQKENI. V shed 0 bases and J 6 bases; nucleotides not matched to a gene: 1. CDR3 sequence (DNA): TGTGCCAGCTCACCACCGACAGGGAATGGCTACACCTTC. Translated: CASSPPTGNGYTF.

This chain connects TRBV5-8 to TRBJ2-1, with 7 bases matching TRBD1. Germline V gene sequence: CDR1 SGHTS, CDR2 YDEGEE. This CDR3 region has 15 residues. V gave up 6 bases and J gave up 2 bases; unmatched junction bases: 8. The CDR3 protein is CASTRGSSPYNEQFF. The CDR3 bases are TGTGCCAGCACCAGGGGGAGTTCCCCCTACAATGAGCAGTTCTTC.

This clone was seen just once. The CDR3 region is CATSVWGDSYNEQFF. DNA of the CDR3: TGTGCCACCAGTGTATGGGGGGACTCCTACAATGAGCAGTTCTTC. V usage is TRBV24-1 and J usage is TRBJ2-1, with D tentatively TRBD2 (6 bases). Trimming removed 5 bases from V and 0 bases from J, with 10 bases in between. Germline V CDR1 and CDR2: KGHDR, SFDVKD. The CDR3 totals 15 residues.

The chain is built from TRBV6-7 and TRBJ2-3; D unresolved. TRBV6-7 is an ORF, with its function uncertain. The CDR3 consists of 19 residues. Trimming pared 2 bases from V and 2 bases from J, leaving 23 bases between. DNA of the CDR3: TGTGCCAGCAGTTACCCCCCCCTTTTTACGGAGCTATACACAGATACGCAGTATTTT. Translation gives CASSYPPLFTELYTDTQYF.

V and J are TRBV9 and TRBJ2-1; D is possibly TRBD2 (6 bases). The CDR3 sequence is 14 residues long. Germline V lookup: CDR1 SGDLS, CDR2 YYNGEE. The V gene lost 6 bases and the J gene lost 3 bases, with 13 bases spanning the gap. The CDR3 spells CASTAGESYNEQFF. The CDR3 DNA reads TGTGCCAGCACAGCGGGCGAGAGCTACAATGAGCAGTTCTTC.

The J gene is TRBJ2-3, the V gene TRBV5-4; the D gene is possibly TRBD2 (6 bases). V shed 0 bases and J shed 1 base, with 12 bases lying between them. Germline V gene sequence: CDR1 SGHNT, CDR2 YYREEE (reference sequence). The CDR3 loop spans 16 amino acids. CDR3 residues: CASSLVGTGGTDTQYF. In DNA form, the CDR3 reads TGTGCCAGCAGCTTGGTCGGGACTGGAGGCACAGATACGCAGTATTTT.

The rearrangement links TRBV7-8 to TRBJ2-7, with a weak D call TRBD1 (6 bases). CDR3 size: 14 residues. Trimming took off 0 bases at V and 7 bases at J, with 13 bases between the two ends. Germline V gene data show CDR1 as SGHVS and CDR2 as FQNEAQ. CDR3 in amino acids: CASSLAGYQGEQYF. CDR3 in DNA: TGTGCCAGCAGCTTAGCCGGTTACCAGGGGGAGCAGTACTTC. The whole variable domain, filled in from reference TRBV7-8 and TRBJ2-7, reads GAGVSQSPRYKVAKRGQDVALRCDPISGHVSLFWYQQALGQGPEFLTYFQNEAQLDKSGLPSDRFFAERPEGSVSTLKIQRTQQEDSAVYLCASSLAGYQGEQYFGPGTRLTVT.

The rearrangement uses TRBV24-1 and TRBJ2-1, with D maybe TRBD2 (6 bases). Germline lookup yields CDR1 KGHDR and CDR2 SFDVKD. The CDR3 loop spans 21 amino acids. V lost 6 bases to trimming and J lost 4 bases, with 33 bases between them. CDR3 DNA: TGTGCCACCAGTCGGACAACATTAGGAGGGAAGGGCGAAAGGGGATACAATGAGCAGTTCTTC. This encodes CATSRTTLGGKGERGYNEQFF.

The chain carries TRBV14 and TRBJ2-1; the D gene is possibly TRBD2 (5 bases). Looked up from germline, CDR1 is SGHDN and CDR2 is FVKESK. CDR3 length: 11 amino acids. The ends were cut back, 1 base at V and 12 bases at J, with 7 bases in the middle. The DNA for the CDR3 is TGTGCCAGCAGCCAAGGACTAATGCAGTTCTTC. It yields the protein CASSQGLMQFF.

This clone was detected only once. One junction end does not reproduce the germline sequence, and a read error may be involved. In nucleotides, the CDR3 is TGTGCTAGCAGCCCCGGACTAGCGGGAGTCAATGAGCAGTTCTTC. Protein product: CASSPGLAGVNEQFF. The chain uses TRBV7-7 and TRBJ2-1; 13 nucleotides line up with TRBD2. CDR1 and CDR2 (germline): SSHAT, FNYEAQ (reference sequence). The CDR3 covers 15 residues.

In its sample, this clone was seen a few times. The V and J genes are TRBV11-3 and TRBJ2-7; TRBD1 matches 9 bases. Per germline, CDR1 SGHNT and CDR2 YENEEA. V shed 5 bases, J shed 5 bases, and the junction held 10 bases outside the gene matches. CDR3 length: 15 amino acids. The CDR3 spells CASSPRGQGLDEQYF. The CDR3 nucleotides read TGTGCCAGCAGCCCCCGGGGACAGGGTCTGGACGAGCAGTACTTC.

The sample holds a few counts of this clone. One end of the junction fails to match germline, which may point to a read error. This chain links TRBV7-7 with TRBJ2-1, with 8 bases fitting TRBD1. Germline CDR1 and CDR2: SSHAT and FNYEAQ (reference sequence). This CDR3 has 16 amino acids. The CDR3 bases are TGTGCTAGCAGCATCGGACAGGGTAAGGACTACAATGAGCAGTTCTTC. This encodes CASSIGQGKDYNEQFF.